This paragraph covers one TCR beta chain sequence. Its target is not known. This may be a read error, as it is one base from a much larger clone. From around 0.4 ug of RNA, a library with molecular barcoded alpha/delta and beta/gamma adaptors was made. TCRdb used MiXCR to reprocess the reads, holding one entry per CDR3 protein. This sample has 20,000 to 30,000 distinct CDR3 sequences, with about 20% found just once. This specimen belongs to a study of read filtering for tumor transcriptome and immune sequencing. As for the study in general: After DNase treatment, RNA was made into whole-transcriptome libraries. RNA-seq yielded only about 75 to 1,400 TCR reads, IR-seq about 3.5 to 10.27 million.

Study-wide findings and caveats: The sorted CD138-negative fraction was a mixed bone marrow immune population, not purified T cells. IR-seq captured clonotypes deeper and more reliably than RNA-seq.

The TCR comes from a donor over 35 with multiple myeloma. Specimen: a population of CD138-negative cells sorted from bone marrow.

Here the CDR3 reads CASSLFADSYDEQFF. The DNA of the CDR3 is TGTGCCAGCAGCTTATTCGCGGACTCCTACGATGAGCAGTTCTTC. The chain recombines TRBV7-8 with TRBJ2-1; D possibly corresponds to TRBD2 (5 bases). The CDR3 contains 15 residues. Germline values: CDR1 SGHVS, CDR2 FQNEAQ.